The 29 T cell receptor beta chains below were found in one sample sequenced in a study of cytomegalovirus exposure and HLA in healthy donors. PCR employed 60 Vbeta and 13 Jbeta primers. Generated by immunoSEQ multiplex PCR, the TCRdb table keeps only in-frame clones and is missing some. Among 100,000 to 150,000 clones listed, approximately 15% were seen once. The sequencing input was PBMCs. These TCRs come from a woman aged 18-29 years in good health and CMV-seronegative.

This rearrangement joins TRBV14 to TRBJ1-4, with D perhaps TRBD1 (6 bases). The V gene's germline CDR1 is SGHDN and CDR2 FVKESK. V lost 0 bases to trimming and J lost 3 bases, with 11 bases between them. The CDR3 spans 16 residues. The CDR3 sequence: CASSQEQGLPNEKLFF. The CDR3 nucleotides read TGTGCCAGCAGCCAAGAGCAGGGGCTACCTAATGAAAAACTGTTTTTT.

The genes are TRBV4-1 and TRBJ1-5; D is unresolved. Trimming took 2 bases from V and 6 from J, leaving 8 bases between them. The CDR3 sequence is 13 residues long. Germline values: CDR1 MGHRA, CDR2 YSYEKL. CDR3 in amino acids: CASSQINGQPQHF. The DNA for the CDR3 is TGCGCCAGCAGCCAAATAAACGGTCAGCCCCAGCATTTT.

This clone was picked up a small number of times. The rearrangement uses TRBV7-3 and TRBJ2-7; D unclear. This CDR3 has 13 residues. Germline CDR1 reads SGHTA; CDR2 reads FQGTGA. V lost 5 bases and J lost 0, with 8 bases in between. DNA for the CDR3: TGTGCCAGCAGCCAGAGGAGCTCCTACGAGCAGTACTTC. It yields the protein CASSQRSSYEQYF.

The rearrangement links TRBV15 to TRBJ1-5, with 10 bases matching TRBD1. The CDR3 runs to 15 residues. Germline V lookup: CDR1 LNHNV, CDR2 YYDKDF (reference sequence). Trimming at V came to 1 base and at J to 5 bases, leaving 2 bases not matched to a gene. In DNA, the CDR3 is TGTGCCACCAGCAGAGGACAGGGGGCCGATCAGCCCCAGCATTTT. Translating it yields CATSRGQGADQPQHF. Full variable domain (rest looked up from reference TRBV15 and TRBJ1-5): DAMVIQNPRYQVTQFGKPVTLSCSQTLNHNVMYWYQQKSSQAPKLLFHYYDKDFNNEADTPDNFQSRRPNTSFCFLDIRSPGLGDTAMYLCATSRGQGADQPQHFGDGTRLSIL.

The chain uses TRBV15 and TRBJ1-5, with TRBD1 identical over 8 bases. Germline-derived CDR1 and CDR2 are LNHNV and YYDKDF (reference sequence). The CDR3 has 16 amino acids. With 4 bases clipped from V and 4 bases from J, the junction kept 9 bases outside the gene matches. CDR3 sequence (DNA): TGTGCCACCAGCACCCCACGAGGGACAGGTAATCAGCCCCAGCATTTT. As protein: CATSTPRGTGNQPQHF.

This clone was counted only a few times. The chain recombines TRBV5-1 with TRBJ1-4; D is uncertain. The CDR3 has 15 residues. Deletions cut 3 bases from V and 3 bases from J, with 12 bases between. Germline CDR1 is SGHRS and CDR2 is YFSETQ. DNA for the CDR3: TGCGCCAGCAGCTGGGGAGACCGACCTAATGAAAAACTGTTTTTT. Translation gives CASSWGDRPNEKLFF. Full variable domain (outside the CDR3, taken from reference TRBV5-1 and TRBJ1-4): KAGVTQTPRYLIKTRGQQVTLSCSPISGHRSVSWYQQTPGQGLQFLFEYFSETQRNKGNFPGRFSGRQFSNSRSEMNVSTLELGDSALYLCASSWGDRPNEKLFFGSGTQLSVL.

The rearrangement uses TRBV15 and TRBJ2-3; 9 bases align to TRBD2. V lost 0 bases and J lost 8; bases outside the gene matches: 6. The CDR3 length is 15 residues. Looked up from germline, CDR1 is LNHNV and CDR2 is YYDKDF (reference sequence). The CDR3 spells CATSRDRSGSGTQYF. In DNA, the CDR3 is TGTGCCACCAGCAGAGATCGTAGCGGGAGCGGTACGCAGTATTTT. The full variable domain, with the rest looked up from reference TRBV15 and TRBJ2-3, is DAMVIQNPRYQVTQFGKPVTLSCSQTLNHNVMYWYQQKSSQAPKLLFHYYDKDFNNEADTPDNFQSRRPNTSFCFLDIRSPGLGDTAMYLCATSRDRSGSGTQYFGPGTRLTVL.

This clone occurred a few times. CDR3 sequence (DNA): TGTGCCAGCAGCCCCGGCCGGGACAGGGGGTTCAATGAGCAGTTCTTC. Translation: CASSPGRDRGFNEQFF. V is TRBV28 and J is TRBJ2-1; 11 bases agree with TRBD1. The CDR3 is 16 amino acids. J lost 6 bases, V lost 6 bases, and 10 bases had no gene match. Per the germline V gene, CDR1 is MDHEN and CDR2 is SYDVKM.

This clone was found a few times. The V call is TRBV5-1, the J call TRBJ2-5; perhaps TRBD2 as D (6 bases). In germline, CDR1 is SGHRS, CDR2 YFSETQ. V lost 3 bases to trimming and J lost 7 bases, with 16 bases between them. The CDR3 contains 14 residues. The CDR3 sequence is CASSSGVGASTQYF. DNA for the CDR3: TGCGCCAGCAGCTCGGGGGTAGGTGCATCGACCCAGTACTTC.

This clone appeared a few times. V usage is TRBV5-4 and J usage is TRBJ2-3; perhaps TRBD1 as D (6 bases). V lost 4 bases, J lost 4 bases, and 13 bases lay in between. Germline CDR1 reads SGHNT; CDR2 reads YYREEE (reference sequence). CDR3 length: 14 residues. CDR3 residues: CASSGIQGPDTQYF. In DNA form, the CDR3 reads TGTGCCAGCAGCGGTATACAGGGCCCAGATACGCAGTATTTT.

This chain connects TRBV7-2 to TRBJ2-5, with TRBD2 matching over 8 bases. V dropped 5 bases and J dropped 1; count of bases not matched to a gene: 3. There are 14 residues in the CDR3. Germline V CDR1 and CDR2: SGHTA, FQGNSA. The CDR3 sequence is CASSRGGVQETQYF. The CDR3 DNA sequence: TGTGCCAGCAGCCGGGGGGGGGTCCAAGAGACCCAGTACTTC.

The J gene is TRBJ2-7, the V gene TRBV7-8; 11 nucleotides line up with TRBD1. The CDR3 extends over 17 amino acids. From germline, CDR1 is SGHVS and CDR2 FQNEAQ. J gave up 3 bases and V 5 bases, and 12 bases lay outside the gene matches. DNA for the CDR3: TGTGCCAGCAGCCACCCAGTCACGGGACAGGGGGACTACGAGCAGTACTTC. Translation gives CASSHPVTGQGDYEQYF. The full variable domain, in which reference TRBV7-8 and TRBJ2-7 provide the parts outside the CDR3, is GAGVSQSPRYKVAKRGQDVALRCDPISGHVSLFWYQQALGQGPEFLTYFQNEAQLDKSGLPSDRFFAERPEGSVSTLKIQRTQQEDSAVYLCASSHPVTGQGDYEQYFGPGTRLTVT.

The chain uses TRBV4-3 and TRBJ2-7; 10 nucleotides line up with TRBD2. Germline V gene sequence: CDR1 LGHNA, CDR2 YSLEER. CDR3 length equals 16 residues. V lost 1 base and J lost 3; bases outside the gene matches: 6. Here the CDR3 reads CASSQALGTSVYEQYF. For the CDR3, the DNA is TGCGCCAGCAGCCAAGCTCTAGGGACTAGCGTCTACGAGCAGTACTTC.

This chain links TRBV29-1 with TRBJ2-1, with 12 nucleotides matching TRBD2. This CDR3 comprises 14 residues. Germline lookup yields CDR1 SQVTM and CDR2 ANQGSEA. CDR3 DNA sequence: TGCAGGGCCGGACTAGCGGGGAACTACAATGAGCAGTTCTTC. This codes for CRAGLAGNYNEQFF.

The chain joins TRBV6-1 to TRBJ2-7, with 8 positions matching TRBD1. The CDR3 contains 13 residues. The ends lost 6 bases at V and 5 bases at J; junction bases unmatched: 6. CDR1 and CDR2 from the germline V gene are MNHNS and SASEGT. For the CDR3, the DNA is TGTGCCAGCAGCGGACAGGGCACGAACGAGCAGTACTTC. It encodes CASSGQGTNEQYF.

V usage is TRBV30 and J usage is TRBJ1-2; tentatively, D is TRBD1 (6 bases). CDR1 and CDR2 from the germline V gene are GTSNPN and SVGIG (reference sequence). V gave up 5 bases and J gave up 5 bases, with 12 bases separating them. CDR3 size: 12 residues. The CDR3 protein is CAWAGTSYGYTF. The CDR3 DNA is TGTGCCTGGGCCGGGACAAGTTATGGCTACACCTTC.

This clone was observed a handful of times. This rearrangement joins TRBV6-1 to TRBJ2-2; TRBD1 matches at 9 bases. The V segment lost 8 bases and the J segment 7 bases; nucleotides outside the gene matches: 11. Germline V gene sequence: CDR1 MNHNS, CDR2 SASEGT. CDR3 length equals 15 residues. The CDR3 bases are TGTGCCAGCCGACCAGGGACAGGGTCCGGCGGGGAGCTGTTTTTT. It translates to CASRPGTGSGGELFF.

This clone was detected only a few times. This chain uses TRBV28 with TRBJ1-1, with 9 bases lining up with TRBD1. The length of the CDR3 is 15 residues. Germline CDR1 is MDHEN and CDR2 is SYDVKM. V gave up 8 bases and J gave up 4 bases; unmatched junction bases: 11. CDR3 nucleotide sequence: TGTGCCAGCCTACCCCCGGGACAGGGAGGCACTGAAGCTTTCTTT. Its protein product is CASLPPGQGGTEAFF.

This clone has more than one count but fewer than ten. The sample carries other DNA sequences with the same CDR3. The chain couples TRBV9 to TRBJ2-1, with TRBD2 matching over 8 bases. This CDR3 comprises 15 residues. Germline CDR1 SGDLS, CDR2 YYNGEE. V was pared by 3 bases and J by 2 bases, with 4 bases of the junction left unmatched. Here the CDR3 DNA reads TGTGCCAGCAGCGACAGCGGGGGAACCTACAATGAGCAGTTCTTC. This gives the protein CASSDSGGTYNEQFF.

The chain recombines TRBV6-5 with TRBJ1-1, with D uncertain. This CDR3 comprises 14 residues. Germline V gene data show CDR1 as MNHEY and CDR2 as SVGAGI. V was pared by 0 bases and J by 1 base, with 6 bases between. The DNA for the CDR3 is TGTGCCAGCAGTTACTCGAGCGAGAACACTGAAGCTTTCTTT. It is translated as CASSYSSENTEAFF.

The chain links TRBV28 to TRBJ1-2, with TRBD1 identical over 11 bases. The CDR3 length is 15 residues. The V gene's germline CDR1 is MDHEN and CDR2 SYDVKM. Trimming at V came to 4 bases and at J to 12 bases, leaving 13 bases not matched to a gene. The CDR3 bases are TGTGCCAGCAGTTCTCTAAATTTCGGGACAGGGGGAAACACCTTC. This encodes CASSSLNFGTGGNTF.

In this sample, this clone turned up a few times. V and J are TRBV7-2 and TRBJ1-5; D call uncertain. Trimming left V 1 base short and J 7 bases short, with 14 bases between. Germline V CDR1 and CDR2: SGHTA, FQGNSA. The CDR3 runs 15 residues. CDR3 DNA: TGTGCCAGCAGCTTAGATCCATCGGAGAGGCAGCCCCAGCATTTT. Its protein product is CASSLDPSERQPQHF.

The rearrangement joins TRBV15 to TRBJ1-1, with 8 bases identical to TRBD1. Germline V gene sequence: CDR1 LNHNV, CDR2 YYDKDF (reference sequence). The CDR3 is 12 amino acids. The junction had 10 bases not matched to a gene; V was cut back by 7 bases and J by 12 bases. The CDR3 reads CATTFGQGETFF. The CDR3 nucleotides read TGTGCCACCACCTTTGGACAGGGAGAGACTTTCTTT.

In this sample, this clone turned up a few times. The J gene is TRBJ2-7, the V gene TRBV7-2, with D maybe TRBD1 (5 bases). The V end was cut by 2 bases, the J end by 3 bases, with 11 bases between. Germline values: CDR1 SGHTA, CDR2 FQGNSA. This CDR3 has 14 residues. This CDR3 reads CASSLRRQGYEQYF. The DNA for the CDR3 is TGTGCCAGCAGCTTAAGGCGGCAGGGCTACGAGCAGTACTTC.

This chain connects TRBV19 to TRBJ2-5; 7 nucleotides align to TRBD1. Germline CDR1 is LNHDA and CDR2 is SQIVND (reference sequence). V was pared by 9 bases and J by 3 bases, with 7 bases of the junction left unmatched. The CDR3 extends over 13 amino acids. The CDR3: CASDRERKETQYF. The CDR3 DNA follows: TGTGCCAGCGACAGGGAAAGGAAAGAGACCCAGTACTTC.

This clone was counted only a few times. The CDR3 DNA is TGTGCCAGCAGCCAAGGGACAGGGGGGGACGAGCAGTACTTC. Its translation: CASSQGTGGDEQYF. The chain carries TRBV4-2 and TRBJ2-7, with 10 bases matching TRBD1. This CDR3 is 14 amino acids long. The ends lost 1 base at V and 5 bases at J; junction bases unmatched: 2. Germline lookup yields CDR1 LGHNA and CDR2 YNFKEQ.

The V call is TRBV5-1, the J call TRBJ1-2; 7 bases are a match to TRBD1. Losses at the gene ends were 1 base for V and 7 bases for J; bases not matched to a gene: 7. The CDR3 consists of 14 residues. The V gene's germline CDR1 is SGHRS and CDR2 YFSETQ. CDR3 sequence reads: CASSLLTGLGGYTF. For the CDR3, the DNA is TGCGCCAGCAGCTTGCTGACAGGGTTGGGTGGCTACACCTTC.

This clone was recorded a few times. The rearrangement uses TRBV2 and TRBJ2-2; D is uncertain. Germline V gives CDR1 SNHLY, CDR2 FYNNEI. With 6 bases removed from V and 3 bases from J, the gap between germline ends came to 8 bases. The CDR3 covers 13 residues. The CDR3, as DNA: TGTGCCAGCAGCCTTGGAGACACCGGGGAGCTGTTTTTT. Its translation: CASSLGDTGELFF.

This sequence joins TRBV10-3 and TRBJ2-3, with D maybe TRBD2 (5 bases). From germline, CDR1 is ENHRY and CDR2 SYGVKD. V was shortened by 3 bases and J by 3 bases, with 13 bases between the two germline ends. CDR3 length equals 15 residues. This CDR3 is CAISDYSPGTDTQYF. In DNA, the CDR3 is TGTGCCATCAGTGACTACTCCCCGGGGACAGATACGCAGTATTTT.